Listed here are 2 T cell receptor beta chains from one sample, sequenced in a study of stem cell transplantation in POMP-related autoinflammatory disease. Assay: immunoSEQ multiplex PCR; the TCRdb copy retains only in-frame clones and omits some. The sample lists around 32,000 clones; 70% to 90% were seen once. This specimen consisted of CD4+ T cells from PBMCs, obtained before stem cell transplantation. The receptors originated from a human donor with POMP-related autoinflammation and immune dysregulation (PRAID).

This clone was seen a handful of times. The rearrangement links TRBV7-9 to TRBJ1-2, with 9 nucleotides matching TRBD1. J was trimmed by 6 bases and V by 5 bases; bases with no gene match: 7. The CDR3 sequence is 14 residues long. Per the germline V gene, CDR1 is SEHNR and CDR2 is FQNEAQ (reference sequence). For the CDR3, the DNA is TGTGCCAGCAGCACCCGGGACAGGGTGGATGGCTACACCTTC. Residues: CASSTRDRVDGYTF.

The chain has TRBV18 and TRBJ2-3; 11 bases agree with TRBD1. Per germline, CDR1 KGHSH and CDR2 LQKENI. Germline trimming cut 4 bases from V and 4 bases from J; bases unmatched to any gene: 1. The CDR3 runs to 14 residues. The CDR3 region is CASSRTGGPDTQYF. CDR3 nucleotide sequence: TGTGCCAGCTCACGGACAGGGGGCCCAGATACGCAGTATTTT.